This is a list of T cell receptor beta chains from one sample in a study of shared T cell receptors in the human thymus. Clones were sequenced by immunoSEQ multiplex PCR, and TCRdb holds only the in-frame ones, with some missing. Of some 700,000 clones listed, 70% to 90% are singletons. This sample also belongs to another study, concerning human thymus T cells.

Sequenced: thymocytes. These receptors were collected from a girl less than two years old with a congenital heart defect. CDR3s include the opening cysteine and the closing phenylalanine or tryptophan. A D gene is named only where the DNA matches it firmly. The size field is filled for only some rows; it gives once, few, many or a size class.

. TRBJ2-6 TRBV10-3 . CAISDILTGANVLTF TGTGCCATCAGTGATATACTAACTGGGGCCAACGTCCTGACTTTC
. TRBJ2-7 TRBV14 TRBD1 CASSQDLGTGQLYEQYF TGTGCCAGCAGCCAAGATCTGGGAACGGGACAGCTCTACGAGCAGTACTTC
. TRBJ2-5 TRBV28 TRBD1 CASSLLGQGLETQYF TGTGCCAGCAGTTTGCTTGGACAGGGCTTGGAGACCCAGTACTTC
few TRBJ2-7 TRBV27 TRBD1 CASSTPGTGGYEQYF TGTGCCAGCAGTACGCCCGGGACAGGGGGCTATGAGCAGTACTTC
. TRBJ2-2 TRBV10-2 TRBD2 CARGTSGVPGELFF TGCGCCCGAGGGACTAGCGGGGTTCCCGGGGAGCTGTTTTTT
. TRBJ2-1 TRBV18 TRBD1 CASSPPPDRTNEQFF TGTGCCAGCTCACCACCCCCGGACAGGACCAATGAGCAGTTCTTC
once TRBJ2-5 TRBV5-5 TRBD2 CASSLTSGKVGETQYF TGTGCCAGCAGCTTGACTAGCGGGAAGGTTGGAGAGACCCAGTACTTC
. TRBJ1-3 TRBV10-3 . CAISVVTGGVSGNTIYF TGTGCCATCAGTGTAGTGACAGGTGGAGTATCTGGAAACACCATATATTTT
. TRBJ1-2 TRBV5-1 . CASSLAGVGTPPQGSYGYTF TGCGCCAGCAGCTTGGCCGGAGTAGGGACACCTCCCCAGGGGTCCTATGGCTACACCTTC
. TRBJ2-2 TRBV2 TRBD2 CASIILAGGQRDTGELFF TGTGCCAGCATAATACTAGCGGGGGGACAACGGGACACCGGGGAGCTGTTTTTT
. TRBJ1-2 TRBV2 . CASSSLTGQQGYGYTF TGTGCCAGCAGTTCCCTAACAGGGCAGCAGGGGTATGGCTACACCTTC
once TRBJ2-1 TRBV25-1 TRBD2 CASSDTSGLLPNEQFF TGTGCCAGCAGTGACACTAGCGGACTACTACCCAATGAGCAGTTCTTC
. TRBJ2-3 TRBV6-6 . CASSYQSTDTQYF TGTGCCAGCAGTTACCAGAGCACAGATACGCAGTATTTT
. TRBJ1-2 TRBV18 . CASSPPTGYGYTF TGTGCCAGCTCACCACCGACAGGCTATGGCTACACCTTC
. TRBJ1-2 TRBV29-1 . CSALAGYGYTF TGCAGCGCACTCGCAGGGTATGGCTACACCTTC
once TRBJ2-7 TRBV6-1 TRBD2 CASTERPAGGKTYEQYF TGTGCCAGCACTGAACGCCCCGCGGGGGGCAAAACCTACGAGCAGTACTTC
. TRBJ1-1 TRBV10-3 TRBD1 CAISDRQGINTEAFF TGTGCCATCAGTGACCGACAGGGGATTAACACTGAAGCTTTCTTT
. TRBJ1-4 TRBV29-1 . CSAGQSNEKLFF TGCAGCGCCGGACAGAGCAATGAAAAACTGTTTTTT
few TRBJ2-2 TRBV21-1 . CASSKVTQAANTGELFF TGTGCCAGCAGCAAAGTAACGCAGGCCGCGAACACCGGGGAGCTGTTTTTT
. TRBJ2-1 TRBV7-6 TRBD2 CASSLALTSGTRHNEQFF TGTGCCAGCAGCTTAGCGTTGACTAGCGGGACTCGCCACAATGAGCAGTTCTTC
once TRBJ1-4 TRBV19 TRBD1 CASSIEGQDNEKLFF TGTGCCAGTAGTATAGAGGGACAGGATAATGAAAAACTGTTTTTT
. TRBJ2-5 TRBV29-1 TRBD2 CSVPWGGTQYF TGCAGCGTTCCCTGGGGGGGGACCCAGTACTTC
. TRBJ2-1 TRBV25-1 TRBD2 CASSDSRLAQYNEQFF TGTGCCAGCAGTGATTCCCGACTAGCGCAGTACAATGAGCAGTTCTTC
. TRBJ1-2 TRBV10-3 . CASQRGGEESQIPDGYTF TGTGCCTCGCAAAGGGGAGGGGAAGAGTCCCAAATCCCGGATGGCTACACCTTC
. TRBJ2-2 TRBV4-2 TRBD1 CASSQLARQGAYTGELFF TGTGCCAGCAGCCAACTAGCGAGACAGGGGGCCTACACCGGGGAGCTGTTTTTT
. TRBJ1-1 TRBV7-2 . CASSPLGAGGKAFF TGTGCCAGCAGCCCCCTGGGAGCGGGGGGGAAAGCTTTCTTT
. TRBJ2-5 TRBV5-6 TRBD2 CASSVGGSGGAKETQYF TGTGCCAGCAGCGTGGGGGGTAGCGGGGGGGCCAAAGAGACCCAGTACTTC
. TRBJ2-5 TRBV7-6 . CASSRGGITQYF TGTGCCAGCAGCCGAGGGGGAATAACCCAGTACTTC
. TRBJ2-3 TRBV5-1 . CASRFGDGGTDTQYF TGCGCCAGCAGGTTCGGAGACGGCGGCACAGATACGCAGTATTTT
. TRBJ2-3 TRBV4-1 . CASSQALDTQYF TGCGCCAGCAGCCAGGCTTTAGATACGCAGTATTTT
. TRBJ1-2 TRBV27 TRBD1 CASSLYSYRGSNYGYTF TGTGCCAGCAGTTTGTACTCGTACAGGGGATCTAACTATGGCTACACCTTC
. TRBJ1-1 TRBV19 . CASRLAGPDNTEAFF TGTGCCAGTAGACTTGCGGGGCCCGATAACACTGAAGCTTTCTTT
. TRBJ1-1 TRBV10-1 . CASSYGGTEAFF TGCGCCAGCAGTTACGGGGGGACTGAAGCTTTCTTT
. TRBJ2-3 TRBV4-3 TRBD2 CASSPTGRVAGGPTSTDTQYF TGCGCCAGCAGCCCCACGGGTCGAGTAGCGGGGGGGCCAACTAGCACAGATACGCAGTATTTT
once TRBJ1-1 TRBV7-2 TRBD1 CASSLDRGTEAFF TGTGCCAGCAGCTTGGACAGGGGGACTGAAGCTTTCTTT
. TRBJ2-2 TRBV7-9 . CASSLVGLRYTGELFF TGTGCCAGCAGCTTAGTGGGGCTGCGGTACACCGGGGAGCTGTTTTTT
. TRBJ2-7 TRBV27 . CASSTTPGWWLYEQYF TGTGCCAGCAGTACCACCCCAGGGTGGTGGCTCTACGAGCAGTACTTC
. TRBJ1-1 TRBV7-9 TRBD1 CASSLGTGNTEAFF TGTGCCAGCAGCTTAGGGACAGGGAACACTGAAGCTTTCTTT
. TRBJ1-2 TRBV6-6 . CASTDDSRYGYTF TGTGCCAGCACCGACGACAGTAGGTATGGCTACACCTTC
. TRBJ2-1 TRBV4-1 . CASSQENSPYYNEQFF TGCGCCAGCAGCCAAGAAAACAGCCCATACTACAATGAGCAGTTCTTC
. TRBJ2-7 TRBV5-6 TRBD1 CASRGQGRDEQYF TGTGCCAGCAGGGGACAGGGCAGGGACGAGCAGTACTTC
. TRBJ1-1 TRBV4-1 TRBD1 CASSQDPPGTGGLTEAFF TGCGCCAGCAGCCAAGATCCCCCAGGGACAGGGGGCCTCACTGAAGCTTTCTTT
. TRBJ1-1 TRBV19 . CASSLERAEAFF TGTGCCAGTAGCCTAGAACGGGCTGAAGCTTTCTTT
. TRBJ1-2 TRBV5-6 . CASSLGGAVGYTF TGTGCCAGCAGCTTAGGTGGGGCGGTTGGCTACACCTTC
. TRBJ1-4 TRBV6-5 . CASSYWGGYKLFF TGTGCCAGCAGTTACTGGGGGGGATACAAACTGTTTTTT
once TRBJ1-5 TRBV10-2 . CASSVGEGNQPQHF TGCGCCAGCAGTGTGGGGGAGGGCAATCAGCCCCAGCATTTT
. TRBJ2-7 TRBV14 . CASSQSRGRSYEQYF TGTGCCAGCAGCCAGAGCAGGGGCCGCTCCTACGAGCAGTACTTC
. TRBJ2-3 TRBV5-4 . CASSFASGGAGITDTQYF TGTGCCAGCAGCTTCGCCTCGGGCGGGGCGGGGATAACAGATACGCAGTATTTT
. TRBJ1-1 TRBV29-1 . CSVEPLDRINTEAFF TGCAGCGTTGAGCCTTTGGACAGAATAAACACTGAAGCTTTCTTT
. TRBJ2-5 TRBV5-4 . CASSLLGAWETQYF TGTGCCAGCAGCTTATTGGGGGCCTGGGAGACCCAGTACTTC
. TRBJ1-1 TRBV6-5 . CASNSGGNTEAFF TGTGCCAGCAACTCCGGGGGGAACACTGAAGCTTTCTTT
. TRBJ1-2 TRBV6-1 . CASSEIGGYGYGYTF TGTGCCAGCAGTGAAATCGGGGGGTACGGCTATGGCTACACCTTC
. TRBJ1-2 TRBV9 TRBD1 CASSVQGAPSNYGYTF TGTGCCAGCAGCGTCCAGGGGGCCCCTAGCAACTATGGCTACACCTTC